This TCR beta chain was recovered during a study of cytomegalovirus exposure and HLA in healthy donors. Study observations and caveats: One variant, a missense change in DCLRE1C, was linked in a later analysis to TCR beta V- and J-gene trimming. Reports indicated that the classifier achieved high specificity and sensitivity in diagnosing cytomegalovirus status.

PCR employed 60 Vbeta and 13 Jbeta primers. The data were produced by immunoSEQ multiplex PCR, yet TCRdb's version contains in-frame clones alone and is incomplete. The sample shows about 110,000 clones, roughly 70% of them seen only once. Comments on this clone: No antigen is known for it.

The sequence was obtained from a woman aged 40 to 55 in good health and CMV-seropositive. Input material: PBMCs.

CDR3 sequence (DNA): TGTGCCAGCAGTGTGGCGGCCCACCGCGAGCAGTACTTC. Protein: CASSVAAHREQYF. V and J are TRBV2 and TRBJ2-7; D remains ambiguous. CDR1 is SNHLY and CDR2 is FYNNEI in the germline V gene. The CDR3 contains 13 residues. Trimming removed 4 bases from V and 6 bases from J, with 13 bases in between.